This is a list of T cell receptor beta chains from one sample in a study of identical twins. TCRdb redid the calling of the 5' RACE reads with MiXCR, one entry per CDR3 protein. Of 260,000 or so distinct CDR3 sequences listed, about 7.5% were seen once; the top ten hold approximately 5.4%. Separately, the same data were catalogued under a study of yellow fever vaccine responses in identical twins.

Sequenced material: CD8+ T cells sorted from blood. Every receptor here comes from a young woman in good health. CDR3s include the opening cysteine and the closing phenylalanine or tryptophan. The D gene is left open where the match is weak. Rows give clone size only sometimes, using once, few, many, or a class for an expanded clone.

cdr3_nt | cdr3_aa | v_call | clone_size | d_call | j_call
TGTGCCAGCAGCCGTCACTCGGGGGGAGTTCGAGGAGGCGAGCAGTTCTTC | CASSRHSGGVRGGEQFF | TRBV6-1 | many | TRBD2 | TRBJ2-1
TGTGCCAGCAGTTACAGCCCTTCAAGCTCTGGGGCCAACGTCCTGACTTTC | CASSYSPSSSGANVLTF | TRBV28 | few | - | TRBJ2-6
TGTGCCAGCGCACAGCCTGCCGGGACTAGCGGATCTCAGTTCTTC | CASAQPAGTSGSQFF | TRBV6-2/TRBV6-3 | - | TRBD2 | TRBJ2-1
TGCGCCAGCAGCTTGGTTACTAGCGGGAGATCGGAGACCCAGTACTTC | CASSLVTSGRSETQYF | TRBV5-1 | many | TRBD2 | TRBJ2-5
TGTGCCAGCAGTGAACTAGCGCCCACAGATACGCAGTATTTT | CASSELAPTDTQYF | TRBV12-3/TRBV12-4 | few | TRBD2 | TRBJ2-3
TGTGCCATCAGTGACCCGGGACTAGCGAGCACAGATACGCAGTATTTT | CAISDPGLASTDTQYF | TRBV10-3 | - | TRBD2 | TRBJ2-3
TGTGCCAGCAGTGAATATCGGGGGGGTGCAGCAGATACGCAGTATTTT | CASSEYRGGAADTQYF | TRBV6-1 | - | TRBD2 | TRBJ2-3
TGCTGTGCTAGGGGGACTAGCGGGGGGATCACCGGGGAGCTGTTTTTT | CCARGTSGGITGELFF | TRBV20-1 | few | TRBD2 | TRBJ2-2
TGTGCCAGCAGTGACGAAGCGGGAGGCACAGATACGCAGTATTTT | CASSDEAGGTDTQYF | TRBV6-4 | many | TRBD2 | TRBJ2-3
TGTGCCAGCAGGGAGATAGCGGGGGGCGTCAATGAGCAGTTCTTC | CASREIAGGVNEQFF | TRBV7-2 | - | TRBD2 | TRBJ2-1
TGTGCCAGCTTACTAGCGGGGCGTCAGTACTTC | CASLLAGRQYF | TRBV12-3/TRBV12-4 | few | TRBD2 | TRBJ2-7
TGTGCCACTCCGGGACCACCCTACAATGAGCAGTTCTTC | CATPGPPYNEQFF | TRBV24-1 | few | - | TRBJ2-1
TGTGCCAGCAGCCCCCTGGAGGGGACGAGCAAAAACATTCAGTACTTC | CASSPLEGTSKNIQYF | TRBV7-9 | many | - | TRBJ2-4
TGTGCCAGCAGTCCCCTCCGAGGGGGCTCCTACAATGAGCAGTTCTTC | CASSPLRGGSYNEQFF | TRBV28 | few | - | TRBJ2-1
TGTGCCAGCAGTGGCGGGACAGGGGGCTACAATGAGCAGTTCTTC | CASSGGTGGYNEQFF | TRBV27 | - | TRBD1 | TRBJ2-1
TGCAGTGCTCGGCAGGGGCACACTGAAGCTTTCTTT | CSARQGHTEAFF | TRBV20-1 | - | - | TRBJ1-1
TGTGCCTATTTGTCTGACTATGGCTACACCTTC | CAYLSDYGYTF | TRBV28 | few | - | TRBJ1-2
TGTGCCAGCAGCGTAGAAGGGGGGGGCTACGTGACCAATGAGCAGTTCTTC | CASSVEGGGYVTNEQFF | TRBV9 | - | - | TRBJ2-1
TGCAGTGCTAGGTTTGCAGGGGATGTTGACGAGCAGTACTTC | CSARFAGDVDEQYF | TRBV20-1 | - | - | TRBJ2-7
TGTGCCATCAGTGAAACCGGGACAGGTGGGGTAGCGAACACCGGGGAGCTGTTTTTT | CAISETGTGGVANTGELFF | TRBV10-3 | - | TRBD1 | TRBJ2-2
TGTGCCAGCAGGTCAGGGTTATCTGGAAACACCATATATTTT | CASRSGLSGNTIYF | TRBV9 | few | - | TRBJ1-3
TGCAGCGTTGACGGGGAGGTGGACACAGATACGCAGTATTTT | CSVDGEVDTDTQYF | TRBV29-1 | many | - | TRBJ2-3
TGTGCCACCCACAGGGGAACTGAAGCTTTCTTT | CATHRGTEAFF | TRBV15 | - | TRBD1 | TRBJ1-1
TGCAGCGTTGAATTAGGACTAGCGGACAATGAGCAGTTCTTC | CSVELGLADNEQFF | TRBV29-1 | many | TRBD2 | TRBJ2-1
TGCAGCGTTGAAGAGCTTAATGAGCAGTTCTTC | CSVEELNEQFF | TRBV29-1 | few | - | TRBJ2-1
TGTGCCACCAGTGCCGGGTACAATCAGCCCCAGCATTTT | CATSAGYNQPQHF | TRBV24-1 | few | - | TRBJ1-5
TGTGCCAGCAGCCCAGAGCCGGGACAGCCCGTGGGGTTTGATGAAGCTTTCTTT | CASSPEPGQPVGFDEAFF | TRBV4-2 | many | TRBD1 | TRBJ1-1
TGTGCCAGCAGTGAACTGACAGGGAGCTCCTACGAGCAGTACTTC | CASSELTGSSYEQYF | TRBV2 | many | TRBD1 | TRBJ2-7
TGTGCCAGCTCCTCGGGGGCTGTCGACAATGAGCAGTTCTTC | CASSSGAVDNEQFF | TRBV3-1 | many | - | TRBJ2-1
TGTGCCAGCAGCTTTTCACTAGCGGGACCAACCGGGGAGCTGTTTTTT | CASSFSLAGPTGELFF | TRBV7-9 | many | TRBD2 | TRBJ2-2
TGTGCCAGCAGTTCCTCGACAGGGCTGGTCTATGGCTACACCTTC | CASSSSTGLVYGYTF | TRBV27 | - | TRBD1 | TRBJ1-2
TGTGCCAGCACCAATAGCGGGGGGCTGTTCGCGAACACCGGGGAGCTGTTTTTT | CASTNSGGLFANTGELFF | TRBV12-3/TRBV12-4 | - | TRBD2 | TRBJ2-2
TGTGCCAGCAGCTACGGTGGAACCGGGGAGCTGTTTTTT | CASSYGGTGELFF | TRBV6-5 | many | - | TRBJ2-2